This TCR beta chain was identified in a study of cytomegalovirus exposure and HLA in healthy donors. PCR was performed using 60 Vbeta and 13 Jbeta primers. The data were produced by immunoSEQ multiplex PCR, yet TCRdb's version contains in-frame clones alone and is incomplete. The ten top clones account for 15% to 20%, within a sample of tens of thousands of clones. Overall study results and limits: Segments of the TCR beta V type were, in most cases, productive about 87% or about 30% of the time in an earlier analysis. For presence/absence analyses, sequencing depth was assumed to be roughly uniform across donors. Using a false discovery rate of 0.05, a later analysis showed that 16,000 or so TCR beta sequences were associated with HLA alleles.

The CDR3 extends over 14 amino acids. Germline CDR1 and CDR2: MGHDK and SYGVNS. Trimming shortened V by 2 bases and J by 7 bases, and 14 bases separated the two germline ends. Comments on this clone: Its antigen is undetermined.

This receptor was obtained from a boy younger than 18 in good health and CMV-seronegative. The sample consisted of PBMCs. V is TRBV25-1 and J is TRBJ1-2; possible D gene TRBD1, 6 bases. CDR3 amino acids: CASSEAVLGGGYTF. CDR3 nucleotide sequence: TGTGCCAGCAGTGAAGCCGTCTTAGGGGGTGGCTACACCTTC.